This entry is about one T cell receptor (beta chain). Per the authors' pipeline: It was from reference gene primer amplification that nucleated cell counts were estimated. Method: immunoSEQ multiplex PCR; TCRdb's copy keeps in-frame clones and lacks some. The V and J calls and clone size were taken over from that table, and D and trimming were inferred from the DNA. The sample shows a few hundred thousand clones, 80% to 85% of them seen only once. CDR3 size: 16 residues. The V segment lost 3 bases and the J segment 4 bases; nucleotides outside the gene matches: 8. CDR1 and CDR2 (germline): GTSNPN, SVGIG (reference sequence). The record originates from a study of blood T cell repertoires in COVID-19. About the study: The samples span acute and convalescent COVID-19 from the United States, Italy and Spain. PBMCs, B-cell-depleted T cells, or T cells provided the cDNA or gDNA that made up the material.

The TCR comes from a human donor in a cohort sampled during active COVID-19. This rearrangement joins TRBV30 to TRBJ2-1; TRBD2 matches 11 bases. The specimen was peripheral blood. CDR3 in DNA: TGTGCCTGGAGCAGACACACTAGCGGGGGTTACAATGAGCAGTTCTTC. Residues: CAWSRHTSGGYNEQFF.